This passage covers 16 T cell receptor beta chains from one sample sequenced in a study of T cells after yellow fever vaccination. Each CDR3 protein is one row after TCRdb ran MiXCR on the 5' RACE reads. This sample yields about 400,000 distinct CDR3 sequences, of which about 9.9% are seen a single time; more than 15% belongs to the top ten. Specimen: PBMCs, collected on the day of the first yellow fever vaccination. These receptors all come from a man younger than 30 who received the YFV17D yellow fever vaccine.

This clonotype was recorded a few times. This chain joins TRBV13 and TRBJ1-2; D is possibly TRBD1 (5 bases). This CDR3 is built from 13 residues. Germline lookup yields CDR1 PRHDT and CDR2 FYEKMQ (reference sequence). V lost 6 bases, J lost 4 bases, and 12 bases lay in between. The CDR3 DNA is TGTGCCAGCAGGACGTGGGGCTCCTATGGCTACACCTTC. This translates into CASRTWGSYGYTF.

In DNA, the CDR3 is TGTGCCAGCAGCCAGGCGGACAGAAGCAATCAGCCCCAGCATTTT. It codes for CASSQADRSNQPQHF. The rearrangement links TRBV3-1 to TRBJ1-5, with D perhaps matching TRBD1 (6 bases). The germline V and J ends were trimmed by 3 bases and 1 base, with 10 bases remaining between them. Germline CDR1 and CDR2: LGHDT and YNNKEL (reference sequence). CDR3 length equals 15 residues.

V is TRBV9 and J is TRBJ1-2, with no clear D. This CDR3 region has 13 residues. From germline, CDR1 is SGDLS and CDR2 YYNGEE. The V gene lost 3 bases and the J gene lost 2 bases, with 8 bases spanning the gap. The CDR3 DNA reads as TGTGCCAGCAGCGCCCCAGACAACTATGGCTACACCTTC. Its protein is CASSAPDNYGYTF.

This clonotype was counted only a few times. The chain employs TRBV12-3 or TRBV12-4 and TRBJ2-3; TRBD2 matches at 9 bases. V was clipped by 7 bases and J by 2 bases; unmatched bases: 16. This CDR3 contains 18 residues. The CDR3 spells CASTTRWVERGVTDTQYF. Written as DNA, the CDR3 is TGTGCCAGCACTACTCGGTGGGTCGAGCGGGGGGTCACAGATACGCAGTATTTT.

The DNA for the CDR3 is TGCGCCAGCACCTCCGGGACTAGTTTGTCCCACGAGCAGTACGTC. Encoded protein: CASTSGTSLSHEQYV. The chain is built from TRBV4-1 and TRBJ2-7; TRBD2 matches 8 bases. Trimming took 7 bases from V and 5 from J; bases not matched to a gene: 13. Per the germline V gene, CDR1 is MGHRA and CDR2 is YSYEKL. The CDR3 loop spans 15 amino acids.

This clonotype was observed a few times. The chain carries TRBV5-5 and TRBJ1-1, with a possible D match to TRBD1 (5 bases). V lost 4 bases, J lost 4 bases, and 17 bases lay in between. Germline V gives CDR1 SGHKS, CDR2 YYEKEE (reference sequence). CDR3 size: 15 residues. The CDR3 DNA sequence: TGTGCCAGCAGCATCGGGACGGCTGTAGGCACTGAAGCTTTCTTT. It yields the protein CASSIGTAVGTEAFF.

A few counts support this clonotype. V gene TRBV12-3 or TRBV12-4 combines with J gene TRBJ1-1, with D uncertain. CDR3 size: 12 residues. The V gene lost 8 bases and the J gene lost 5 bases, with 12 bases spanning the gap. CDR3: CASGRRDTEAFF. CDR3 DNA sequence: TGTGCCAGCGGAAGGAGGGATACTGAAGCTTTCTTT.

This clonotype was seen more than once but under ten times. The CDR3 region is CASSQALLGPDTQYF. In DNA form, the CDR3 reads TGCGCCAGCAGCCAAGCCTTGCTGGGCCCAGATACGCAGTATTTT. The V and J genes are TRBV4-3 and TRBJ2-3; D not resolved. V lost 1 base and J 4 bases, leaving 12 bases between the germline ends. CDR1 is LGHNA, CDR2 YSLEER, per germline. This CDR3 has 15 residues.

This clonotype was counted at least ten times. The CDR3 here is CASSDGHKYEQYV. CDR3 bases: TGTGCCAGCAGCGACGGACATAAGTACGAGCAGTACGTC. V is TRBV6-2 or TRBV6-3 and J is TRBJ2-7; D might be TRBD1 (5 bases). Germline CDR1 is MNHEY and CDR2 is SVGEGT. CDR3 length equals 13 residues. Trimming removed 6 bases at V and 4 bases at J, with 13 bases between.

A few counts support this clonotype. This chain joins TRBV6-1 and TRBJ1-2, with 7 bases aligning to TRBD1. CDR3 size: 16 residues. V was pared by 1 base and J by 4 bases, with 9 bases of the junction left unmatched. CDR1 and CDR2 (germline): MNHNS, SASEGT. The CDR3, as DNA: TGTGCCAGCAGTGAAGTCACAACAGGGGTGGGCTATGGCTACACCTTC. This encodes CASSEVTTGVGYGYTF.

The chain combines TRBV7-2 with TRBJ2-4; the D is unclear. Deletions cut 1 base from V and 0 bases from J, with 10 bases between. The CDR3 extends over 16 amino acids. Germline V gives CDR1 SGHTA, CDR2 FQGNSA. Written as DNA, the CDR3 is TGTGCCAGCAGCTTAGTTACAACCATAGCCAAAAACATTCAGTACTTC. This gives the protein CASSLVTTIAKNIQYF.

This clonotype was recorded at least ten times. The V call is TRBV6-5, the J call TRBJ1-5, with D perhaps TRBD1 (6 bases). Trimming removed 0 bases from V and 5 bases from J, with 8 bases in between. The CDR3 totals 14 residues. The germline V gene encodes CDR1 MNHEY and CDR2 SVGAGI. CDR3 coding DNA: TGTGCCAGCAGTTACTCGTCAGGGGATCAGCCCCAGCATTTT. Translated: CASSYSSGDQPQHF.

V usage is TRBV4-3 and J usage is TRBJ2-1; 8 nucleotides line up with TRBD2. CDR1 is LGHNA, CDR2 YSLEER, per germline. The V segment lost 1 base and the J segment 8 bases; nucleotides outside the gene matches: 7. The length of the CDR3 is 15 residues. This chain's CDR3 is CASSQVGGGSYEQFF. CDR3 sequence (DNA): TGCGCCAGCAGCCAAGTCGGCGGGGGGTCGTATGAGCAGTTCTTC.

This clonotype came up a few times. This rearrangement joins TRBV7-9 to TRBJ2-5; 9 nucleotides line up with TRBD1. The CDR3 is 15 residues long. Germline V gives CDR1 SEHNR, CDR2 FQNEAQ (reference sequence). J lost 3 bases, V lost 3 bases, and 5 bases had no gene match. The CDR3 DNA follows: TGTGCCAGCAGCTTCGGACAGGGGCAAGAAGAGACCCAGTACTTC. Its protein product is CASSFGQGQEETQYF.

The CDR3 DNA reads as TGTGCCACCGCGGGGCTCCGGGGCAATCAGCCCCAGCATTTT. Encoded protein: CATAGLRGNQPQHF. V usage is TRBV10-3 and J usage is TRBJ1-5; D possibly corresponds to TRBD1 (5 bases). Germline loops: CDR1 ENHRY, CDR2 SYGVKD. The CDR3 runs to 14 residues. Trimming removed 10 bases at V and 2 bases at J, with 15 bases between.

This clonotype has a count of ten or more. The V gene is TRBV7-2, the J gene TRBJ2-7; TRBD2 might be the D (6 bases). This CDR3 has 13 amino acids. Per germline, CDR1 SGHTA and CDR2 FQGNSA. Trimming shortened V by 3 bases and J by 0 bases, and 6 bases separated the two germline ends. CDR3 bases: TGTGCCAGCAGCTTGACTAGCTCCTACGAGCAGTACTTC. It translates to CASSLTSSYEQYF.